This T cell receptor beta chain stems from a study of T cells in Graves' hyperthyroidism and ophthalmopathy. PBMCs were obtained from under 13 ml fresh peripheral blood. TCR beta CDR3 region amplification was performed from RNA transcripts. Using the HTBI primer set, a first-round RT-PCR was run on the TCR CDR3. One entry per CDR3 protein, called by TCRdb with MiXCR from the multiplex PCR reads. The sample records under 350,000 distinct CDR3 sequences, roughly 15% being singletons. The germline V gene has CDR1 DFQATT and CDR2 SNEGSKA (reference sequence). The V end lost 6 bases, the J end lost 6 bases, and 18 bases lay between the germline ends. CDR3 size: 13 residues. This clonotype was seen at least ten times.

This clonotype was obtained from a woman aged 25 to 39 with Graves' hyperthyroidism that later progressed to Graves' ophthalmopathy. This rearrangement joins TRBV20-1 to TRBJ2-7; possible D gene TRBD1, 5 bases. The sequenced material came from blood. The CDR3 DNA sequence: TGCAGTGCACGAGGACCGCAGGGCCGCGAGCAGTACTTC. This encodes CSARGPQGREQYF.